This TCR beta chain was profiled in a study of beta chain features in type 1 diabetes (dated 2018 in TCRdb). Looking at the study overall: No differences in mean age, gender distribution, total cell number or subset yield were found between patients and healthy donors. A total of 85 million to 140 million sorted cells were examined across all samples, and a strong correlation was observed between cell number per subset and RNA yield. In the study, recently diagnosed type 1 diabetes patients and matched healthy donors were compared on the TCRB repertoires of their sorted circulating CD4+ T cell subsets. Regulatory and stem cell-like memory subsets were obtained from only 8 patients and roughly eight healthy donors, while naive and central memory subsets were obtained from all 28 donors.

Details on this clone: Its antigen remains undetermined. No much larger clonotype is one base removed from it; base qualities were not supplied.

Each donor gave one peripheral blood draw, averaging about 120 mL, which was collected into heparinised tubes. Using a panel that included CD45RO, CCR7, CD25, CD127, CD95 and CD27, naive, central memory, regulatory and stem cell-like memory CD4+ T cells were sorted on a BD FACSAria II. All sorted populations exceeded 95% purity. PBMCs were isolated right away by Lymphoprep density gradient centrifugation and were stained directly, without culture. So that batch effects would be minimized, each experiment stained and sorted samples in pairs, pairing one healthy donor with one patient. The entire isolated RNA was reverse transcribed using the High Capacity cDNA Reverse Transcription Kit, and thus expressed TCRB transcripts were sequenced. Naive, central memory and regulatory T cell samples underwent deep immunoSEQ sequencing, averaging around 3.9 million total reads per sample. Sorted cells were lysed in RLT buffer, and RNA was extracted using DNase-treated RNeasy Micro or Mini kits according to cell number. To prevent cross-contamination, every cell subset was processed on its own, while patient and healthy donor samples were processed together. Using the immunoSEQ multiplex PCR, TCRB sequences were amplified from cDNA into 87-bp fragments spanning the CDR3 region. Amplicons were sequenced on the Illumina HiSeq platform. In the authors' own workflow: Synthetic template baselines were used to correct PCR bias computationally, reads within Hamming distance 2 were collapsed together, and singletons that could not be merged were discarded. Reads were aligned to IMGT to assign V, D and J genes, CDR3 length, and insertions or deletions at six rearrangement sites. Within each subset, clonotype counts were normalized to the number of sorted cells before true diversity and Gini coefficients were calculated with the tcR R package. The overlap coefficient, calculated on TCRB nucleotide sequences, was used to quantify repertoire sharing. TCRdb obtained this table from immuneACCESS and retained in-frame rearrangements with V and J assigned. These tables miss some clones; where compared with another copy, unresolved V genes account for less than half of the shortfall, and the remainder is unexplained. That table is the source of V, J and clone size, and D and trimming were worked out from the DNA. This sample gives roughly 100,000 clones in total; over 25% of them show up just once. 0.53% of the sample lies in the top ten.

The full study reports these points: Type 1 diabetes patients showed a moderate but significant shortening of TCRB CDR3 length in all four CD4+ subsets. HLA sub-analyses involved small numbers of individuals, so any influence of HLA type on TCRB rearrangement remained unresolved. At VDJ recombination sites, patients with type 1 diabetes made fewer insertions and deleted more nucleotides, a pattern implying thymic rearrangement abnormalities. Shorter templates might have been favored by PCR, but patient and control samples were amplified and corrected together, so both groups would have been affected equally by any skew. Sequencing cDNA rather than genomic DNA could over-represent highly expressing activated cells, although activation and CD3 levels did not differ between groups. The naive, central memory and regulatory TCRB repertoires appeared to resemble one another more closely among patients than among healthy donors.

CDR3 length: 16 amino acids, cysteine to phenylalanine. The kept DNA is CDR3 alone, 48 bases in frame from the first base. The germline V gene specifies SGHTA as CDR1 and FQGNSA as CDR2. The V end gives up 5 bases and the J end 5 bases, leaving 7 bases in the junction not matched to a gene. The sequenced sample was central memory CD4+ T cells from blood. Rearrangement joined TRBV7-2 to TRBJ2-1; 12 middle bases align to TRBD2. This TCR was sampled from a woman aged 18-29 years with type 1 diabetes. The CDR3 has the sequence CASSIATSGRHNEQFF. The nucleotides are TGTGCCAGCAGCATCGCTACTAGCGGGAGGCACAATGAGCAGTTCTTC. Where the CDR3 stops, the reference TRBV7-2 and TRBJ2-1 genes take over; the full variable domain is GAGVSQSPSNKVTEKGKDVELRCDPISGHTALYWYRQSLGQGLEFLIYFQGNSAPDKSGLPSDRFSAERTGGSVSTLTIQRTQQEDSAVYLCASSIATSGRHNEQFFGPGTRLTVL.